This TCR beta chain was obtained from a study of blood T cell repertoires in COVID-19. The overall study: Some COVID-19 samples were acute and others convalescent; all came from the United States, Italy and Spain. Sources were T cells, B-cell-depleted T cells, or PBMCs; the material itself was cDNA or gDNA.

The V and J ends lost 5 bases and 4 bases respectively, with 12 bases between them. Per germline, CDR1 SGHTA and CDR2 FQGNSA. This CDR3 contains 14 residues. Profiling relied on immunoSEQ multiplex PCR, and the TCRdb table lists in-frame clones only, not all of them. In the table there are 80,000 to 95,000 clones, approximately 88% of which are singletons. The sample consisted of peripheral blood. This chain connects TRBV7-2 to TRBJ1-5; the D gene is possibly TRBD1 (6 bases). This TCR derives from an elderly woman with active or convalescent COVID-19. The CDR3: CASSRTGLNQPQHF. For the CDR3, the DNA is TGTGCCAGCAGCCGTACAGGGCTTAATCAGCCCCAGCATTTT.